This passage covers 3 T cell receptor beta chains from one sample sequenced in a study of blood T cell repertoires in COVID-19 (dated by TCRdb to 2020 to 2021). Preparation of the library involved the immunoSEQ multiplex PCR assay. The table comes from immuneACCESS by way of TCRdb, which keeps in-frame sequences with V and J called. Part of the clones is missing from these tables; in studies checked, under half for an unresolved V gene and the rest for unknown reasons. This sample holds over 100,000 clones; 70% to 90% were observed only once. Over 1.2% of the sample is taken by the ten largest. Sequenced input: peripheral blood. The receptor source for this set is a man aged 40-50 years with acute or convalescent COVID-19.

Here the CDR3 DNA reads TGTGCCAGCAGTTTAAATAGCGGGAGGGCCGATGAGCAGTTCTTC. Translating it yields CASSLNSGRADEQFF. This chain connects TRBV28 to TRBJ2-1, with 11 bases fitting TRBD2. This CDR3 has 15 amino acids. The germline V gene has CDR1 MDHEN and CDR2 SYDVKM. V was clipped by 2 bases and J by 8 bases; unmatched bases: 5.

The V call is TRBV5-1, the J call TRBJ2-1, with TRBD1 matching over 9 bases. The CDR3 covers 16 residues. J was trimmed by 8 bases and V by 0 bases; bases with no gene match: 9. Germline assignment: CDR1 SGHRS and CDR2 YFSETQ. CDR3 loop: CASSLGTGTGFYEQFF. The CDR3 DNA follows: TGCGCCAGCAGCTTGGGGACCGGGACAGGGTTCTATGAGCAGTTCTTC.

This chain links TRBV29-1 with TRBJ2-1; TRBD2 is a possible D gene (7 bases). CDR1 and CDR2 (germline): SQVTM, ANQGSEA. The CDR3 extends over 13 amino acids. CDR3 sequence (DNA): TGCAGTGAGATGGCAGGCGGGGGCGATGAGCAGTTCTTC. It encodes CSEMAGGGDEQFF.